The rows below give T cell receptor beta chains drawn from one sample of a study of blood T cell repertoires in COVID-19. Sequenced by immunoSEQ multiplex PCR; TCRdb stores in-frame clones only, minus some. The data contain some 250,000 clones, about four fifths of them seen just once; the ten biggest clones take up around 2.9%. Input material: peripheral blood. The receptor source for this set is a woman in her fifties or sixties with active or convalescent COVID-19. Both conserved end residues are trimmed from each CDR3. Part of the rows lack a size; the others show once, few, many or a class for expanded clones.

TRBJ1-6,few,TRBV18,ASSPGTGYSPLH
TRBJ1-5,-,TRBV27,ASSLRGGQPQH
TRBJ2-7,-,TRBV5-1,ASSSTPAEGGTYEQY
TRBJ2-2,once,TRBV6-5,ASRNWNTGELF
TRBJ2-4,-,TRBV3-1/TRBV3-2,ASSQDWSGPGLAKNIQY
TRBJ2-2,-,TRBV7-2,ASSLVRTNTGELF
TRBJ2-3,-,TRBV5-1,ASSLNPGGPSTDTQY
TRBJ2-7,-,TRBV5-5,ASSSQPEQVKREQY
TRBJ2-3,-,TRBV5-4,ASSLLGLAGGVTDTQY
TRBJ1-2,-,TRBV2,ASSESMVGRGLGPT
TRBJ2-3,once,TRBV18,ASSPRQGSTDTQY
TRBJ2-7,-,TRBV3-1/TRBV3-2,ASSQGQAVYEQY
TRBJ1-1,-,TRBV4-1,ASSQDWARAEAF
TRBJ1-2,few,TRBV14,ASSQDRRGRDGYT
TRBJ2-3,few,TRBV20-1,SASLSIEQY
TRBJ1-2,once,TRBV12-3/TRBV12-4,ASSPQGAAGYT
TRBJ2-3,few,TRBV7-8,ASSSELAWTDTQY
TRBJ2-1,-,TRBV6-4,ASSEGGRSYNEQF
TRBJ2-3,-,TRBV4-1,ASSHTPGVSTDTQY
TRBJ1-2,-,TRBV25-1,ASSEFPVLGRAGYT
TRBJ2-2,-,TRBV5-5,ASSRGGINTGELF
TRBJ1-4,once,TRBV10-3,AISEDRTNEKLF
TRBJ1-4,once,TRBV6-2/TRBV6-3,ASSYRPERDTYEKLF
TRBJ1-5,-,TRBV27,ASSPRWTGNQPQH
TRBJ2-1,-,TRBV12-5,ASVPTFEWGVPTYNEQF
TRBJ1-6,-,TRBV27,ASSAAPGTGTYSYNSPLH
TRBJ2-1,-,TRBV5-1,ASKRGPDNEQF
TRBJ1-4,-,TRBV5-6,ASSPTDRRAPHEKLF